Following are 21 T cell receptor beta chains from one sample sequenced in a study of T cells and Merkel cell carcinoma outcomes. TCRdb's table, derived via immunoSEQ multiplex PCR, lists solely in-frame clones and lacks some. The sample holds 6,700 or so clones, 90% seen once. The specimen sequenced was tumor tissue from Merkel cell carcinoma. Every receptor here comes from a human donor with Merkel cell carcinoma.

The chain couples TRBV19 to TRBJ1-1; D ambiguous. Germline V gene sequence: CDR1 LNHDA, CDR2 SQIVND (reference sequence). The CDR3 consists of 10 residues. V shed 8 bases and J shed 11 bases, with 12 bases lying between them. The CDR3 coding sequence is TGTGCCAGTGGGCGGGGTGGGGCTTTCTTT. Translating it yields CASGRGGAFF.

The genes are TRBV29-1 and TRBJ1-1; 9 nucleotides align to TRBD1. After removal of 6 bases from V and 0 bases from J, the junction contained 5 bases not matched to a gene. CDR3 size: 14 residues. Per germline, CDR1 SQVTM and CDR2 ANQGSEA. CDR3 sequence (DNA): TGCAGCGTGACGGGACAGGGCATGAACACTGAAGCTTTCTTT. This codes for CSVTGQGMNTEAFF. Combining the CDR3 with reference TRBV29-1 and TRBJ1-1 gives the whole variable domain SAVISQKPSRDICQRGTSLTIQCQVDSQVTMMFWYRQQPGQSLTLIATANQGSEATYESGFVIDKFPISRPNLTFSTLTVSNMSPEDSSIYLCSVTGQGMNTEAFFGQGTRLTVV.

This sequence joins TRBV4-1 and TRBJ2-5; 8 nucleotides match TRBD2. This CDR3 has 14 residues. Looked up from germline, CDR1 is MGHRA and CDR2 is YSYEKL. J was trimmed by 1 base and V by 3 bases; bases with no gene match: 1. The CDR3 here is CASSHGTSQETQYF. The DNA for the CDR3 is TGCGCCAGCAGCCACGGGACTAGCCAAGAGACCCAGTACTTC.

V is TRBV30 and J is TRBJ1-6; a possible D gene is TRBD1 (5 bases). The germline CDR1 and CDR2 sequences are GTSNPN and SVGIG (reference sequence). The CDR3 length is 14 residues. With 3 bases removed from V and 5 bases from J, the gap between germline ends came to 11 bases. This CDR3 is CAWRSGGDNSPLHF. The DNA for the CDR3 is TGTGCCTGGAGGTCGGGGGGGGATAATTCACCCCTCCACTTT.

The rearrangement uses TRBV9 and TRBJ2-1, with D possibly TRBD2 on 5 matching bases. The CDR3 totals 15 residues. The germline gives CDR1 SGDLS, CDR2 YYNGEE. Trimming removed 2 bases from V and 4 bases from J, with 13 bases in between. The CDR3 loop reads CASSVEGGNYNEQFF. CDR3 nucleotides: TGTGCCAGCAGCGTTGAGGGCGGAAATTACAATGAGCAGTTCTTC.

This clone showed up just once. This chain links TRBV2 with TRBJ2-7, with D maybe TRBD1 (5 bases). The V end lost 4 bases, the J end lost 7 bases, and 14 bases lay between the germline ends. The CDR3 is 13 residues long. CDR1 is SNHLY and CDR2 is FYNNEI in the germline V gene. CDR3 amino acids: CASSGMGRGEQYV. CDR3 DNA sequence: TGTGCCAGCAGTGGAATGGGGCGTGGGGAGCAGTACGTC.

The V call is TRBV7-2, the J call TRBJ2-5; no firm D call. V lost 2 bases, J lost 0 bases, and 7 bases lay in between. This CDR3 is built from 14 residues. Per germline, CDR1 SGHTA and CDR2 FQGNSA. CDR3 nucleotide sequence: TGTGCCAGCAGCTTATCCGGTCACCAAGAGACCCAGTACTTC. As protein: CASSLSGHQETQYF.

The J gene is TRBJ2-3, the V gene TRBV19, with 8 bases lining up with TRBD2. This CDR3 has 16 residues. The germline gives CDR1 LNHDA, CDR2 SQIVND (reference sequence). With 7 bases clipped from V and 0 bases from J, the junction kept 9 bases outside the gene matches. The chain's CDR3 is CASTPGGGTSTDTQYF. CDR3 DNA: TGTGCCAGTACCCCGGGCGGGGGGACTAGCACAGATACGCAGTATTTT.

The gene calls are TRBV15 and TRBJ2-5; D gene ambiguous. The CDR3 runs to 12 residues. V lost 1 base to trimming and J lost 1 base, with 1 base between them. CDR1 LNHNV and CDR2 YYDKDF come from the germline V gene (reference sequence). The CDR3: CATSRGQETQYF. CDR3 coding DNA: TGTGCCACCAGCAGAGGCCAAGAGACCCAGTACTTC.

Judged by abundance, this clone is large. The chain uses TRBV11-2 and TRBJ2-7; 9 nucleotides agree with TRBD1. Per germline, CDR1 SGHAT and CDR2 FQNNGV. The ends lost 7 bases at V and 6 bases at J; junction bases unmatched: 10. The CDR3 runs to 14 residues. CDR3 region: CASTLVTGGAEQYF. CDR3 nucleotides: TGTGCCAGCACTCTGGTGACAGGGGGTGCCGAGCAGTACTTC.

CDR3 sequence (DNA): TGTGCCAGCAGAGCCGGGACGGTTTTGGCGTGCAGGAAAATTGAGACCCAGTACTTC. Translating gives CASRAGTVLACRKIETQYF. This chain joins TRBV21-1 and TRBJ2-5. TRBV21-1 is a pseudogene locus. This CDR3 contains 19 residues.

In DNA form, the CDR3 reads TGTGCCAGCAGCCCCCGGGACAGGGACCACGAGCAGTACTTC. Encoded protein: CASSPRDRDHEQYF. The chain recombines TRBV11-1 with TRBJ2-7; 9 bases agree with TRBD1. Per the germline V gene, CDR1 is SGHAT and CDR2 is FQDESV (reference sequence). J lost 5 bases, V lost 5 bases, and 7 bases had no gene match. The CDR3 is made up of 14 amino acids.

This clone was seen a few times. This chain uses TRBV7-8 with TRBJ2-7; D gene uncertain. CDR1 and CDR2 (germline): SGHVS, FQNEAQ. This CDR3 is 13 amino acids long. Trimming removed 1 base at V and 3 bases at J, with 7 bases between. The CDR3 nucleotides are TGTGCCAGCAGCTTAGTTGGGCGCTACGAGCAGTACGTC. This sequence encodes CASSLVGRYEQYV.

This sequence joins TRBV14 and TRBJ1-2; the D gene is possibly TRBD1 (5 bases). Germline V gene lookup returns CDR1 SGHDN and CDR2 FVKESK. Trimming left V 0 bases short and J 4 bases short, with 12 bases between. The CDR3 is 15 amino acids. The CDR3 is CASSQEARAIYGYTF. In DNA form, the CDR3 reads TGTGCCAGCAGCCAAGAAGCCAGGGCGATCTATGGCTACACCTTC.

This clone was recorded only once. The chain couples TRBV30 to TRBJ1-2, with D perhaps matching TRBD1 (5 bases). The V and J ends lost 0 bases and 8 bases respectively, with 10 bases between them. The CDR3 spans 12 residues. From germline, CDR1 is GTSNPN and CDR2 SVGIG (reference sequence). The CDR3 sequence: CAWSVAGLGYTF. The CDR3 DNA follows: TGTGCCTGGAGTGTGGCAGGGCTCGGCTACACCTTC.

This clone was observed a single time. This sequence joins TRBV5-1 and TRBJ2-3; D assignment may be TRBD1 or TRBD2 (5 bases each). CDR3 length: 17 residues. CDR1 and CDR2 (germline): SGHRS, YFSETQ. V lost 4 bases, J lost 4 bases, and 22 bases lay in between. This CDR3 is CASSGMSSGTAADTQYF. The CDR3 DNA sequence: TGCGCCAGCAGCGGGATGAGCTCCGGGACGGCGGCAGATACGCAGTATTTT.

The J gene is TRBJ1-2, the V gene TRBV19, with 9 bases that match TRBD1. The CDR3 has 14 residues. CDR1 is LNHDA, CDR2 SQIVND, per germline (reference sequence). Unmatched junction bases numbered 7, after V lost 4 bases and J lost 7 bases. The CDR3 DNA is TGTGCCAGTAGTAAGACCACAGGGGGCGGTGGCTACACCTTC. Translation: CASSKTTGGGGYTF.

The chain carries TRBV5-5 and TRBJ2-5, with 11 nucleotides matching TRBD2. After removal of 3 bases from V and 4 bases from J, the junction contained 5 bases not matched to a gene. CDR3 length: 15 residues. Looked up from germline, CDR1 is SGHKS and CDR2 is YYEKEE (reference sequence). The CDR3 DNA sequence: TGTGCCAGCAGCTCCGCTAGCGGGGGGACAGAGACCCAGTACTTC. It encodes CASSSASGGTETQYF. Complete variable domain (other parts from reference TRBV5-5 and TRBJ2-5): DAGVTQSPTHLIKTRGQQVTLRCSPISGHKSVSWYQQVLGQGPQFIFQYYEKEERGRGNFPDRFSARQFPNYSSELNVNALLLGDSALYLCASSSASGGTETQYFGPGTRLLVL.

This clone was observed a single time. The rearrangement links TRBV4-3 to TRBJ1-2, with 9 positions matching TRBD1. Germline lookup yields CDR1 LGHNA and CDR2 YSLEER. The CDR3 runs to 16 residues. V was clipped by 1 base and J by 2 bases; unmatched bases: 5. In nucleotides, the CDR3 is TGCGCCAGCAGCCAAGCTCACAGGGGGCGCAACTATGGCTACACCTTC. It encodes CASSQAHRGRNYGYTF.

The chain is built from TRBV19 and TRBJ1-4; maybe TRBD1 (6 bases). The CDR3 totals 14 residues. Between the trimmed V and J ends, which lost 5 bases and 7 bases, there was a span of 14 bases. The germline CDR1 and CDR2 sequences are LNHDA and SQIVND (reference sequence). The CDR3 protein is CASSRGGNGEKLFF. For the CDR3, the DNA is TGTGCCAGTAGTCGAGGGGGGAACGGTGAAAAACTGTTTTTT.

The genes are TRBV11-2 and TRBJ1-1; 8 bases are shared with TRBD1. CDR3 length equals 19 residues. J gave up 3 bases and V 1 base, and 16 bases lay outside the gene matches. Germline CDR1 and CDR2: SGHAT and FQNNGV. The CDR3 region is CASSLVRGQGADGDTEAFF. The CDR3 nucleotides read TGTGCCAGCAGCTTAGTTAGGGGGCAGGGGGCGGACGGGGACACTGAAGCTTTCTTT.